The clone carrying this T cell receptor (beta chain) showed up many times. The CDR3 is 17 residues long. CDR1 and CDR2 (germline): WSHSY, SAAADI. V shed 7 bases and J 9 bases; nucleotides not matched to a gene: 16. This sample was included in a study of T cells in Graves' hyperthyroidism and ophthalmopathy. Newly diagnosed patients aged 18 to 65 had hyperthyroidism of under 2 months' duration. Using RNA transcripts as the source, TCR beta CDR3 regions were amplified. The TCR CDR3 first-round RT-PCR relied on the HTBI primer set. Each CDR3 protein gets one entry after TCRdb re-called the multiplex PCR reads with MiXCR. The profile shows hundreds of thousands of distinct CDR3 sequences, around 14% of them singletons.

The sequenced sample was blood. J is TRBJ1-6 and V is TRBV10-2; the match to TRBD1 covers 9 bases. This receptor was taken from a woman in her 30s with Graves' hyperthyroidism that later progressed to Graves' ophthalmopathy. The CDR3 spells CASTESFPGQGGSPLHF. The DNA for the CDR3 is TGCGCCAGCACTGAATCCTTCCCGGGACAGGGTGGTTCACCCCTCCACTTT.